This T cell receptor (beta chain) was profiled in a study of CD8+ T cells in alopecia areata. CD4+ cells underwent sorting into CD25+CD127- cells for five patients. From alopecia areata patients, lesional scalp punch biopsies and peripheral blood were collected. In each case, RNA was isolated and then reverse transcribed into cDNA as the sequencing template. Only in-frame clones appear in the TCRdb table, and some are missing; sequencing was by immunoSEQ multiplex PCR. This sample has around 36,000 clones, with 45% to 70% found just once. This receptor was obtained from a human donor with alopecia areata. The sample consisted of CD4+ Tregs sorted from blood.

Here the CDR3 DNA reads TGTGCCAGCAGCTCAGACCCTCGAGCAGGGGTGGATGGCTACACCTTC. As protein: CASSSDPRAGVDGYTF. The V call is TRBV7-3, the J call TRBJ1-2, with D perhaps TRBD1 (6 bases). Trimming left V 4 bases short and J 6 bases short, with 21 bases between. This CDR3 region has 16 residues. Germline-derived CDR1 and CDR2 are SGHTA and FQGTGA.